The clone carrying this T cell receptor beta chain has at least ten counts. This sample is drawn from a study of Graves' ophthalmopathy and Graves' hyperthyroidism. Beta-chain TCR CDR3 regions were amplified from RNA transcripts. Second-round multiplex PCR followed a first-round RT-PCR using HTBI primers. TCRdb analysed the multiplex PCR reads with MiXCR anew, one entry per CDR3 protein. The data contain around 400,000 distinct CDR3 sequences, approximately 20% of them singletons. The CDR3 is 15 residues long. CDR1 is SGHTA, CDR2 FQGNSA, per germline. V was clipped by 5 bases and J by 0 bases; unmatched bases: 2. In donors with ophthalmopathy, activity was moderate-to-severe, with CAS ≥3, NOSPECS ≥4 and duration under 3 months. Researchers turned away patients with other autoimmune diseases, uncontrolled infections, pregnancy or lactation. Serum thyroxine and TRAb, along with clinical symptoms, thyroid ultrasound and orbital computed tomography, were what diagnosis relied on.

The rearrangement joins TRBV7-2 to TRBJ1-5, with 9 bases that match TRBD1. Source material: peripheral blood. This TCR derives from a woman between 18 and 30 years old with Graves' ophthalmopathy. CDR3 loop: CASSGDRDSNQPQHF. Here the CDR3 DNA reads TGTGCCAGCAGCGGGGACAGGGATAGCAATCAGCCCCAGCATTTT.